This TCR beta chain was sequenced for a study of identical twins. The table lists this clonotype with a few counts. Using its own MiXCR run on the 5' RACE reads, TCRdb lists one record per CDR3 protein. Among 500,000 to 550,000 distinct CDR3 sequences listed, roughly a fifth were seen once. Germline V CDR1 and CDR2: SGHRS, YFSETQ. Trimming left V 4 bases short and J 7 bases short, with 15 bases between. This CDR3 comprises 13 residues. These same data were also listed under a study on T cells expressing NK-cell markers.

This TCR was recovered from a young woman in good health. The rearrangement uses TRBV5-1 and TRBJ2-7, with a weak D call TRBD1 (5 bases). Sample: CD4+ T cells sorted from blood. CDR3 protein: CASSRGSQGEQYF. For the CDR3, the DNA is TGCGCCAGCAGCCGAGGATCTCAGGGTGAGCAGTACTTC.